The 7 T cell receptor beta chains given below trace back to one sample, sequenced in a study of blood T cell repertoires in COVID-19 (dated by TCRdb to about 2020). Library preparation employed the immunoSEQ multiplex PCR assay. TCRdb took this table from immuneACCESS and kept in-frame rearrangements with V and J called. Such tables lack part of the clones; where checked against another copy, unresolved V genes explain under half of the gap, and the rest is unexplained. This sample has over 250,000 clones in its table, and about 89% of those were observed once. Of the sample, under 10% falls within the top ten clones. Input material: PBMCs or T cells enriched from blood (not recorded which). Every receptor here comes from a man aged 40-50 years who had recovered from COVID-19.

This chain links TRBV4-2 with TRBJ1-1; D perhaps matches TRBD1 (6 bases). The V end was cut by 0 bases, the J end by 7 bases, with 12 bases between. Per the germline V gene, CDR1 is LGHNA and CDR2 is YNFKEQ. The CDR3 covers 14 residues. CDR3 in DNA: TGTGCCAGCAGCCAAGACCCCGGACAGATTGAAGCTTTCTTT. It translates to CASSQDPGQIEAFF.

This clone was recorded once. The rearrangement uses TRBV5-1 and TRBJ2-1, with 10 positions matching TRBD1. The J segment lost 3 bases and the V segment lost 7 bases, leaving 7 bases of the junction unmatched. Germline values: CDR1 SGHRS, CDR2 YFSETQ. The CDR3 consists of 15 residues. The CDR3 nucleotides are TGCGCCAGCGGGTTGGGACAGGGGCGCTACAATGAGCAGTTCTTC. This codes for CASGLGQGRYNEQFF.

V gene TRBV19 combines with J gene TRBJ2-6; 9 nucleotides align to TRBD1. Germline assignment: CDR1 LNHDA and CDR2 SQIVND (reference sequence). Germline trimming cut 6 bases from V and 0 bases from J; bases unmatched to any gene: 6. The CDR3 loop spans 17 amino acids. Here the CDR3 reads CASRGDRVDSGANVLTF. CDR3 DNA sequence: TGTGCCAGTAGAGGGGACAGGGTGGACTCTGGGGCCAACGTCCTGACTTTC.

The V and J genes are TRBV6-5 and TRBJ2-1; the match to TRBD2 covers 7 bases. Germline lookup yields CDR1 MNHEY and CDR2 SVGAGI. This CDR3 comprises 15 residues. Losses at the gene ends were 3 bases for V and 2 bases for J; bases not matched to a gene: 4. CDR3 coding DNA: TGTGCCAGCAGTTATCGGGAGGTCGCCTACAATGAGCAGTTCTTC. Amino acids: CASSYREVAYNEQFF.

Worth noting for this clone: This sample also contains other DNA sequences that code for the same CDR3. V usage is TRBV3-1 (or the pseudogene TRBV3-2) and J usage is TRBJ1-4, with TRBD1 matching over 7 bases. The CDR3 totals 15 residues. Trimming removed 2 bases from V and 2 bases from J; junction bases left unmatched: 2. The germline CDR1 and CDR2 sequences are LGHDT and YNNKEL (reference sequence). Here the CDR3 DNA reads TGTGCCAGCAGCCAAACAGGGGCGACTAATGAAAAACTGTTTTTT. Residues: CASSQTGATNEKLFF.

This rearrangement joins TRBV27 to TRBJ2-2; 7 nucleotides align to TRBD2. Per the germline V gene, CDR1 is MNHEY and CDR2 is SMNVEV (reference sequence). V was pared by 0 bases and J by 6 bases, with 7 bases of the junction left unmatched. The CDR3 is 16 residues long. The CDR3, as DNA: TGTGCCAGCAGTTTATCAGGCTCAGGGAGGGCCGGGGAGCTGTTTTTT. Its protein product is CASSLSGSGRAGELFF.

The CDR3 loop reads CASSQDKSPLAANNEQFF. Written as DNA, the CDR3 is TGCGCCAGCAGCCAAGATAAAAGTCCACTAGCGGCTAACAATGAGCAGTTCTTC. The chain couples TRBV4-3 to TRBJ2-1; 8 nucleotides match TRBD2. V trimming: 0 bases; J trimming: 5 bases; junction bases outside the gene matches: 12. The CDR3 is 18 amino acids. The germline V gene has CDR1 LGHNA and CDR2 YSLEER.